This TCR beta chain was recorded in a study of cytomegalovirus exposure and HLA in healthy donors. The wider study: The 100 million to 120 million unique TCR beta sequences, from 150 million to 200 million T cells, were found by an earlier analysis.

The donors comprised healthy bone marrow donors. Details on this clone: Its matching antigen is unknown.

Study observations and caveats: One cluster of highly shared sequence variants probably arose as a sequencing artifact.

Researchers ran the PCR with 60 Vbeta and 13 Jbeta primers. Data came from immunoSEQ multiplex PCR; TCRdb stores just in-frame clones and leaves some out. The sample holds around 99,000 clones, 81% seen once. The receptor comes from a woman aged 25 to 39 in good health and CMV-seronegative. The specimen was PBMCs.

The CDR3: CASNPREWDGYTF. CDR3 nucleotide sequence: TGTGCCAGCAACCCCCGGGAATGGGATGGCTACACCTTC. The chain combines TRBV5-6 with TRBJ1-2, with D hard to call. Germline assignment: CDR1 SGHDT and CDR2 YYEEEE. Between the trimmed V and J ends, which lost 6 bases and 6 bases, there was a span of 15 bases. This CDR3 is 13 amino acids long.